The 23 T cell receptor beta chains presented below share a single source sample, sequenced in a study of beta chain features in type 1 diabetes. The authors reverse transcribed all of the isolated RNA, so sequencing captured expressed TCRB transcripts. The data were produced by immunoSEQ multiplex PCR, yet TCRdb's version contains in-frame clones alone and is incomplete. The data contain 860,000 or so clones, about a sixth of them singletons. The sequencing input was naive CD4+ T cells from blood. All receptors come from a woman aged 18-35 years in good health.

This clone was detected a few times. The chain recombines TRBV7-9 with TRBJ2-3; 8 bases are a match to TRBD2. CDR3 length: 15 amino acids. With V trimmed by 3 bases and J by 3 bases, 5 bases remained unmatched. In germline, CDR1 is SEHNR, CDR2 FQNEAQ (reference sequence). This CDR3 is CASSFSGIGTDTQYF. The DNA for the CDR3 is TGTGCCAGCAGCTTTAGCGGGATTGGTACAGATACGCAGTATTTT.

The chain carries TRBV7-2 and TRBJ2-1; TRBD2 matches 13 bases. Germline-derived CDR1 and CDR2 are SGHTA and FQGNSA. The junction had 5 bases not matched to a gene; V was cut back by 4 bases and J by 8 bases. The CDR3 spans 15 residues. CDR3 DNA: TGTGCCAGCAGCTACCGGACTAGCGGGAGTGATGAGCAGTTCTTC. As protein: CASSYRTSGSDEQFF.

In this sample, this clone turned up a few times. Other DNA variants within this sample encode the same CDR3. CDR3 amino acids: CASSLSPTDTQYF. The CDR3 DNA is TGTGCCAGCAGCTTGTCTCCCACAGATACGCAGTATTTT. The V gene is TRBV7-2, the J gene TRBJ2-3; no definite D call. The CDR3 extends over 13 amino acids. In germline, CDR1 is SGHTA, CDR2 FQGNSA. V was shortened by 3 bases and J by 2 bases, with 6 bases between the two germline ends.

The rearrangement joins TRBV30 to TRBJ2-1; TRBD2 aligns across 10 bases. Per the germline V gene, CDR1 is GTSNPN and CDR2 is SVGIG (reference sequence). The V segment lost 4 bases and the J segment 4 bases; nucleotides outside the gene matches: 22. The CDR3 length is 20 residues. The CDR3, as DNA: TGTGCCTGGATTGAGGGACTCTCAAAGCGGGAGGGCCAAGGGTACAATGAGCAGTTCTTC. This gives the protein CAWIEGLSKREGQGYNEQFF.

This clone was recorded a few times. The rearrangement joins TRBV10-3 to TRBJ1-4, with D perhaps matching TRBD1 (5 bases). Germline CDR1 and CDR2: ENHRY and SYGVKD. The CDR3 extends over 13 amino acids. Trimming cost V 4 bases and J 4 bases, with 7 bases left between them. The CDR3 coding sequence is TGTGCCATCAGTGTGGGACTTAATGAAAAACTGTTTTTT. Translating gives CAISVGLNEKLFF.

In its sample, this clone was seen a few times. The rearrangement uses TRBV5-4 and TRBJ1-4; no clear D. From germline, CDR1 is SGHNT and CDR2 YYREEE (reference sequence). The V and J ends lost 3 bases and 6 bases respectively, with 9 bases between them. The CDR3 covers 13 residues. The CDR3 DNA follows: TGTGCCAGCAGCTCTGGAGCGCATGAAAAACTGTTTTTT. Its translation is CASSSGAHEKLFF.

The V call is TRBV25-1, the J call TRBJ2-7; D may be TRBD1 (6 bases). V lost 4 bases, J lost 4 bases, and 8 bases lay in between. Germline assignment: CDR1 MGHDK and CDR2 SYGVNS. CDR3 length: 12 residues. CDR3 sequence: CASSGTVYEQYF. As DNA, the CDR3 is TGTGCCAGCAGTGGGACAGTTTACGAGCAGTACTTC.

This clone was recorded a few times. The chain couples TRBV7-2 to TRBJ1-1, with D maybe TRBD1 (5 bases). The CDR3 consists of 12 residues. V gave up 5 bases and J gave up 6 bases, with 10 bases separating them. Germline CDR1 SGHTA, CDR2 FQGNSA. CDR3 sequence: CASSSRVPEAFF. The CDR3 nucleotides are TGTGCCAGCAGCAGCAGGGTTCCTGAAGCTTTCTTT.

This clone was counted only a few times. The J gene is TRBJ2-1, the V gene TRBV4-2; TRBD2 matches 7 bases. Germline V lookup: CDR1 LGHNA, CDR2 YNFKEQ. Unmatched junction bases numbered 11, after V lost 0 bases and J lost 9 bases. The CDR3 covers 16 residues. The CDR3 protein is CASSQDPGLPFGEQFF. CDR3 sequence (DNA): TGTGCCAGCAGCCAAGATCCGGGACTACCCTTCGGTGAGCAGTTCTTC.

The chain links TRBV7-2 to TRBJ1-4; tentative D call: TRBD1 (5 bases). Trimming stripped 1 base from V and 8 bases from J, with 14 bases between. The CDR3 spans 15 residues. From germline, CDR1 is SGHTA and CDR2 FQGNSA. The CDR3 DNA is TGTGCCAGCAGCTTAGATGGGGGATCGAACGAAAAACTGTTTTTT. It codes for CASSLDGGSNEKLFF.

This clone was detected only a few times. The chain couples TRBV9 to TRBJ2-5; perhaps TRBD2 as D (6 bases). CDR1 is SGDLS, CDR2 YYNGEE, per germline. V lost 4 bases, J lost 4 bases, and 17 bases lay in between. The CDR3 length is 15 residues. CDR3 in DNA: TGTGCCAGCAGCCCAAGCGGAGGGCCCGGAGAGACCCAGTACTTC. It encodes CASSPSGGPGETQYF.

This chain joins TRBV18 and TRBJ2-2; 7 bases match TRBD1. V dropped 2 bases and J dropped 7; count of bases not matched to a gene: 4. The CDR3 extends over 14 amino acids. Germline V gives CDR1 KGHSH, CDR2 LQKENI. CDR3 sequence reads: CASSPVQGIGELFF. In DNA, the CDR3 is TGTGCCAGCTCACCAGTACAGGGGATCGGGGAGCTGTTTTTT.

This clone was seen a handful of times. This chain connects TRBV5-1 to TRBJ2-3, with 7 bases that match TRBD2. The CDR3 runs 16 residues. Germline V lookup: CDR1 SGHRS, CDR2 YFSETQ. The junction had 12 bases not matched to a gene; V was cut back by 7 bases and J by 1 base. CDR3 DNA: TGCGCCAGCTCTCCCCCGAGCGGGATTCGCACAGATACGCAGTATTTT. This translates into CASSPPSGIRTDTQYF.

This clone turned up a few times. Here the CDR3 DNA reads TGTGCCAGCTCACGGGACCTCGATCAGCCCCAGCATTTT. Translated, it gives CASSRDLDQPQHF. The chain has TRBV18 and TRBJ1-5; D possibly corresponds to TRBD1 (5 bases). In germline, CDR1 is KGHSH, CDR2 LQKENI. The V gene lost 4 bases and the J gene lost 5 bases, with 9 bases spanning the gap. The CDR3 consists of 13 residues. Filled out from reference TRBV18 and TRBJ1-5, the complete variable domain reads NAGVMQNPRHLVRRRGQEARLRCSPMKGHSHVYWYRQLPEEGLKFMVYLQKENIIDESGMPKERFSAEFPKEGPSILRIQQVVRGDSAAYFCASSRDLDQPQHFGDGTRLSIL.

This chain joins TRBV28 and TRBJ2-1; D ambiguous. Germline V gene lookup returns CDR1 MDHEN and CDR2 SYDVKM. The CDR3 covers 17 residues. V was clipped by 3 bases and J by 2 bases, with 17 bases between them. The CDR3 region is CASSFTSDSLAYNEQFF. DNA for the CDR3: TGTGCCAGCAGTTTCACCTCTGACTCCCTGGCCTACAATGAGCAGTTCTTC.

This clone was detected a few times. The rearrangement uses TRBV19 and TRBJ1-4; a possible D gene is TRBD1 (5 bases). Germline V CDR1 and CDR2: LNHDA, SQIVND (reference sequence). The CDR3 runs to 13 residues. Trimming shortened V by 6 bases and J by 10 bases, and 15 bases separated the two germline ends. CDR3 coding DNA: TGTGCCAGTAGCTCGGACGGGGGTGGAAAACTGTTTTTT. Protein: CASSSDGGGKLFF.

The rearrangement uses TRBV11-2 and TRBJ2-3; D unclear. V lost 1 base, J lost 3 bases, and 8 bases lay in between. The germline V gene has CDR1 SGHAT and CDR2 FQNNGV. The CDR3 runs 14 residues. In nucleotides, the CDR3 is TGTGCCAGCAGCTTAGGGCAGCTTACAGATACGCAGTATTTT. Its translation: CASSLGQLTDTQYF.

The count of this clone is one. The chain is built from TRBV6-5 and TRBJ2-5; D is unclear. V lost 2 bases to trimming and J lost 5 bases, with 12 bases between them. The germline V gene encodes CDR1 MNHEY and CDR2 SVGAGI. CDR3 size: 14 residues. The CDR3 sequence: CASSYQGRPETQYF. DNA for the CDR3: TGTGCCAGCAGTTACCAAGGACGACCGGAGACCCAGTACTTC.

The chain recombines TRBV7-2 with TRBJ2-7; TRBD2 aligns across 13 bases. The V gene end was trimmed by 5 bases and the J gene end by 3 bases; junction bases not matched to a gene: 7. In germline, CDR1 is SGHTA, CDR2 FQGNSA. The CDR3 totals 16 residues. The CDR3 region has the DNA TGTGCCAGCAGCCCGGGGACTAGCGGGAATCTCTACGAGCAGTACTTC. Translating gives CASSPGTSGNLYEQYF.

This clone has just a few counts. The chain is built from TRBV28 and TRBJ2-5; 10 positions agree with TRBD2. The CDR3 totals 16 residues. Germline V CDR1 and CDR2: MDHEN, SYDVKM. Losses at the gene ends were 6 bases for V and 4 bases for J; bases not matched to a gene: 11. In nucleotides, the CDR3 is TGTGCCAGCAGCCGACGGGGGGTAGCGGGAGGAGAGACCCAGTACTTC. As protein: CASSRRGVAGGETQYF.

The gene calls are TRBV4-1 and TRBJ2-4; a weak D match, TRBD2 (5 bases). Germline V gene data show CDR1 as MGHRA and CDR2 as YSYEKL. The CDR3 is 14 residues long. Trimming shortened V by 4 bases and J by 6 bases, and 13 bases separated the two germline ends. CDR3 in amino acids: CASSPNPGINIQYF. Written as DNA, the CDR3 is TGCGCCAGCAGCCCAAACCCCGGGATAAACATTCAGTACTTC.

This sequence joins TRBV29-1 and TRBJ1-3, with 7 nucleotides matching TRBD1. Germline-derived CDR1 and CDR2 are SQVTM and ANQGSEA. Trimming cost V 7 bases and J 1 base; bases outside gene matches: 10. CDR3 length equals 15 residues. The CDR3 DNA sequence: TGCAGCGCCTCCCCCGGGACAGAGTCTGGAAACACCATATATTTT. The encoded protein is CSASPGTESGNTIYF. Variable domain in full (rest from reference TRBV29-1 and TRBJ1-3): SAVISQKPSRDICQRGTSLTIQCQVDSQVTMMFWYRQQPGQSLTLIATANQGSEATYESGFVIDKFPISRPNLTFSTLTVSNMSPEDSSIYLCSASPGTESGNTIYFGEGSWLTVV.

The chain is built from TRBV4-2 and TRBJ2-2; no reliable D call. This CDR3 comprises 13 residues. CDR1 is LGHNA, CDR2 YNFKEQ, per germline. Trimming stripped 4 bases from V and 6 bases from J, with 9 bases between. The CDR3 here is CASSPTFSGELFF. The CDR3 region has the DNA TGTGCCAGCAGCCCCACTTTCTCCGGGGAGCTGTTTTTT.